These T cell receptor beta chains were read from a single sample in a study of spatial heterogeneity in lung cancer. Using its own MiXCR run on the 5' RACE reads, TCRdb lists one record per CDR3 protein. The sample holds about 100,000 distinct CDR3 sequences, around 4.8% seen once. This sample comprised lung tumor tissue, obtained at surgery. Source of these receptors: a male donor with early-stage non-small cell lung cancer. Both conserved end residues are part of each CDR3. Fields, in order: D gene, J gene, V gene, clone size, CDR3 protein, CDR3 DNA. D genes are given only for firm matches. Rows give clone size only sometimes, using once, few, many, or a class for an expanded clone.

D gene: NA; J gene: TRBJ2-1; V gene: TRBV4-1; clone size: NA; CDR3 protein: CASSLNNEQFF; CDR3 DNA: TGCGCCAGCAGCCTAAACAATGAGCAGTTCTTC
D gene: NA; J gene: TRBJ2-7; V gene: TRBV13; clone size: many; CDR3 protein: CASRLRSSYEQYF; CDR3 DNA: TGTGCCAGCCGACTGAGAAGCTCCTACGAGCAGTACTTC
D gene: NA; J gene: TRBJ1-5; V gene: TRBV6-5; clone size: NA; CDR3 protein: CASSPGGRTQHF; CDR3 DNA: TGTGCCAGCAGTCCCGGAGGGCGGACCCAGCATTTT
D gene: TRBD2; J gene: TRBJ2-3; V gene: TRBV20-1; clone size: many; CDR3 protein: CSAIKRDLATDTQYF; CDR3 DNA: TGCAGTGCTATAAAGCGGGATCTCGCGACAGATACGCAGTATTTT
D gene: NA; J gene: TRBJ2-7; V gene: TRBV4-1; clone size: many; CDR3 protein: CASSQHTEKHAYEQYF; CDR3 DNA: TGCGCCAGCAGCCAACATACAGAAAAGCATGCCTACGAGCAGTACTTC
D gene: NA; J gene: TRBJ1-5; V gene: TRBV12-3/TRBV12-4; clone size: many; CDR3 protein: CASSRVLSWGGQPQHF; CDR3 DNA: TGTGCCAGCAGTCGGGTATTGTCTTGGGGTGGTCAGCCCCAGCATTTT
D gene: NA; J gene: TRBJ2-3; V gene: TRBV7-6; clone size: many; CDR3 protein: CASSLTEIYTDTQYF; CDR3 DNA: TGTGCCAGCAGCTTAACTGAGATATACACAGATACGCAGTATTTT
D gene: NA; J gene: TRBJ2-7; V gene: TRBV3-1; clone size: few; CDR3 protein: CASSQINGEQYF; CDR3 DNA: TGTGCCAGCAGCCAGATTAACGGGGAGCAGTACTTC
D gene: NA; J gene: TRBJ1-2; V gene: TRBV3-1; clone size: NA; CDR3 protein: CASSQDRAGAPAGYGYTF; CDR3 DNA: TGTGCCAGCAGCCAAGATCGGGCAGGGGCCCCGGCGGGGTATGGCTACACCTTC
D gene: NA; J gene: TRBJ1-5; V gene: TRBV7-2; clone size: NA; CDR3 protein: CASSRSRLSNQPQHF; CDR3 DNA: TGTGCCAGCAGCCGAAGTAGGCTGAGCAATCAGCCCCAGCATTTT
D gene: NA; J gene: TRBJ2-7; V gene: TRBV21-1; clone size: NA; CDR3 protein: CASSKALTSGRAQQEQYF; CDR3 DNA: TGTGCCAGCAGCAAAGCGCTGACTAGCGGGAGGGCCCAACAGGAGCAGTACTTC
D gene: NA; J gene: TRBJ2-1; V gene: TRBV5-1; clone size: many; CDR3 protein: CASSLGWIYNEQFF; CDR3 DNA: TGCGCCAGCAGCTTGGGGTGGATCTACAATGAGCAGTTCTTC
D gene: TRBD1; J gene: TRBJ1-3; V gene: TRBV28; clone size: NA; CDR3 protein: CAAGTDSGNTIYF; CDR3 DNA: TGTGCCGCAGGGACAGACTCTGGAAACACCATATATTTT
D gene: TRBD2; J gene: TRBJ2-5; V gene: TRBV7-6; clone size: NA; CDR3 protein: CASSLALSGSIETQYF; CDR3 DNA: TGTGCCAGCAGCTTAGCCCTGAGCGGGAGTATAGAGACCCAGTACTTC
D gene: NA; J gene: TRBJ1-2; V gene: TRBV6-5; clone size: many; CDR3 protein: CASSLTGTRLRFTF; CDR3 DNA: TGTGCCAGCAGTTTAACCGGGACAAGATTACGCTTCACCTTC
D gene: NA; J gene: TRBJ2-7; V gene: TRBV20-1; clone size: many; CDR3 protein: CSASDSTYEQYF; CDR3 DNA: TGCAGTGCTTCGGACAGTACCTACGAGCAGTACTTC
D gene: NA; J gene: TRBJ1-1; V gene: TRBV7-8; clone size: many; CDR3 protein: CASSLIERKNTEAFF; CDR3 DNA: TGTGCCAGCAGCTTAATTGAAAGGAAGAACACTGAAGCTTTCTTT
D gene: NA; J gene: TRBJ2-3; V gene: TRBV5-1; clone size: many; CDR3 protein: CASRGYSSTDTQYF; CDR3 DNA: TGCGCCAGCAGGGGGTATTCTAGCACAGATACGCAGTATTTT
D gene: TRBD1; J gene: TRBJ2-7; V gene: TRBV28; clone size: NA; CDR3 protein: CASNLATGGAYEQYF; CDR3 DNA: TGTGCCAGCAACCTTGCGACAGGGGGGGCCTACGAGCAGTACTTC
D gene: NA; J gene: TRBJ2-7; V gene: TRBV4-1; clone size: many; CDR3 protein: CASSQVLGSYEQYF; CDR3 DNA: TGCGCCAGCAGCCAAGTCCTGGGTTCCTACGAGCAGTACTTC
D gene: TRBD2; J gene: TRBJ2-3; V gene: TRBV27; clone size: many; CDR3 protein: CASSLSGLAGYTQYF; CDR3 DNA: TGTGCCAGCAGTTTATCCGGACTAGCGGGGTATACGCAGTATTTT
D gene: NA; J gene: TRBJ2-3; V gene: TRBV15; clone size: many; CDR3 protein: CATSRNTDTQYF; CDR3 DNA: TGTGCCACCAGCAGGAACACAGATACGCAGTATTTT
D gene: TRBD1; J gene: TRBJ2-7; V gene: TRBV29-1; clone size: many; CDR3 protein: CSVEEDRGPVGEQYF; CDR3 DNA: TGCAGCGTTGAAGAGGACAGGGGACCTGTCGGCGAGCAGTACTTC
D gene: NA; J gene: TRBJ2-2; V gene: TRBV7-2; clone size: many; CDR3 protein: CASSYRAGELFF; CDR3 DNA: TGTGCCAGCAGCTACAGGGCCGGGGAGCTGTTTTTT
D gene: TRBD1; J gene: TRBJ2-2; V gene: TRBV11-2; clone size: many; CDR3 protein: CASSLGTVNTGELFF; CDR3 DNA: TGTGCCAGCAGCCTAGGGACAGTGAACACCGGGGAGCTGTTTTTT
D gene: NA; J gene: TRBJ1-1; V gene: TRBV28; clone size: NA; CDR3 protein: CASSFGGSNTEAFF; CDR3 DNA: TGTGCCAGCAGTTTCGGAGGGAGTAACACTGAAGCTTTCTTT
D gene: NA; J gene: TRBJ2-7; V gene: TRBV20-1; clone size: medium-sized; CDR3 protein: CSAIYGDPIDYEQYF; CDR3 DNA: TGCAGTGCTATATACGGAGACCCCATCGACTACGAGCAGTACTTC
D gene: NA; J gene: TRBJ1-2; V gene: TRBV27; clone size: NA; CDR3 protein: CAVGEAYGYTF; CDR3 DNA: TGTGCCGTAGGGGAGGCCTATGGCTACACCTTC
D gene: NA; J gene: TRBJ2-7; V gene: TRBV12-5; clone size: many; CDR3 protein: CASAGDSYEQYF; CDR3 DNA: TGTGCTAGTGCCGGGGACTCCTACGAGCAGTACTTC
D gene: TRBD1; J gene: TRBJ2-2; V gene: TRBV4-1; clone size: many; CDR3 protein: CASSPATGSNTGELFF; CDR3 DNA: TGCGCCAGCAGCCCTGCGACAGGGTCGAATACCGGGGAGCTGTTTTTT
D gene: TRBD1; J gene: TRBJ2-5; V gene: TRBV6-1; clone size: NA; CDR3 protein: CASSQDRVQETQYF; CDR3 DNA: TGTGCCAGCTCACAGGACAGGGTACAAGAGACCCAGTACTTC
D gene: NA; J gene: TRBJ1-1; V gene: TRBV20-1; clone size: many; CDR3 protein: CSSSGVNTEAFF; CDR3 DNA: NA
D gene: NA; J gene: TRBJ2-3; V gene: TRBV5-6; clone size: few; CDR3 protein: CASSLETGYTDTQYF; CDR3 DNA: TGTGCCAGCAGCTTAGAGACAGGCTATACGGATACGCAGTATTTT
D gene: TRBD2; J gene: TRBJ2-7; V gene: TRBV4-1; clone size: many; CDR3 protein: CASSQELAGGPLSEQYF; CDR3 DNA: TGCGCCAGCAGCCAAGAACTAGCGGGAGGGCCCCTCTCCGAGCAGTACTTC
D gene: NA; J gene: TRBJ1-2; V gene: TRBV3-1; clone size: NA; CDR3 protein: CASSTIGTPSQRGYTF; CDR3 DNA: TGTGCCAGCAGTACGATCGGGACGCCATCCCAACGCGGCTACACCTTC
D gene: NA; J gene: TRBJ2-3; V gene: TRBV5-6; clone size: many; CDR3 protein: CASSSLRHPEVADTQYF; CDR3 DNA: TGTGCCAGCAGCTCCCTGCGGCACCCTGAAGTGGCAGATACGCAGTATTTT
D gene: TRBD2; J gene: TRBJ2-3; V gene: TRBV15; clone size: few; CDR3 protein: CATSRKTSGSSYTQYF; CDR3 DNA: TGTGCCACCAGCAGAAAGACTAGCGGGAGTTCATATACGCAGTATTTT
D gene: TRBD1; J gene: TRBJ2-7; V gene: TRBV10-3; clone size: many; CDR3 protein: CAINQGAEQYF; CDR3 DNA: TGTGCCATCAATCAGGGGGCCGAGCAGTACTTC
D gene: NA; J gene: TRBJ1-1; V gene: TRBV14; clone size: many; CDR3 protein: CASSHKVYSTNTEAFF; CDR3 DNA: TGTGCCAGCAGCCATAAGGTCTACAGCACGAACACTGAAGCTTTCTTT
D gene: NA; J gene: TRBJ2-7; V gene: TRBV9; clone size: many; CDR3 protein: CASSVGRGCYEQYF; CDR3 DNA: TGTGCCAGCAGCGTAGGCAGGGGATGCTACGAGCAGTACTTC
D gene: NA; J gene: TRBJ1-5; V gene: TRBV11-3; clone size: NA; CDR3 protein: CASSSPGFHQPQHF; CDR3 DNA: TGTGCCAGCAGCTCGCCCGGGTTTCATCAGCCCCAGCATTTT
D gene: NA; J gene: TRBJ2-1; V gene: TRBV20-1; clone size: NA; CDR3 protein: CSARASPQYEQFF; CDR3 DNA: TGCAGTGCTAGAGCGTCACCCCAGTATGAGCAGTTCTTC
D gene: NA; J gene: TRBJ2-1; V gene: TRBV5-1; clone size: many; CDR3 protein: CASSQQGQSYNEQFF; CDR3 DNA: TGCGCCAGCAGCCAACAAGGGCAATCCTACAATGAGCAGTTCTTC
D gene: NA; J gene: TRBJ2-4; V gene: TRBV20-1; clone size: NA; CDR3 protein: CSARDRIGLNIQYF; CDR3 DNA: TGCAGTGCTAGAGATCGGATAGGGTTAAACATTCAGTACTTC
D gene: NA; J gene: TRBJ2-5; V gene: TRBV7-9; clone size: NA; CDR3 protein: CASSLDAGRRQETQYF; CDR3 DNA: TGTGCCAGCAGCTTAGACGCCGGAAGACGTCAAGAGACCCAGTACTTC
D gene: NA; J gene: TRBJ2-7; V gene: TRBV7-8; clone size: many; CDR3 protein: CASSPRLVYEQYF; CDR3 DNA: TGTGCCAGCAGCCCTCGACTCGTCTACGAGCAGTACTTC
D gene: TRBD2; J gene: TRBJ2-1; V gene: TRBV11-2; clone size: medium-sized; CDR3 protein: CASSLISGNNEQFF; CDR3 DNA: TGTGCCAGCAGCTTAATTAGCGGGAACAATGAGCAGTTCTTC
D gene: TRBD1; J gene: TRBJ1-1; V gene: TRBV2; clone size: many; CDR3 protein: CASSPRDSRGAFF; CDR3 DNA: TGTGCCAGCAGTCCCCGGGACAGCCGCGGAGCTTTCTTT
D gene: TRBD2; J gene: TRBJ2-7; V gene: TRBV30; clone size: few; CDR3 protein: CAWNMESGTSYEQYF; CDR3 DNA: TGTGCCTGGAACATGGAGTCCGGGACTAGCTACGAGCAGTACTTC
D gene: NA; J gene: TRBJ1-6; V gene: TRBV7-9; clone size: few; CDR3 protein: CASSSGPSSYNSPLHF; CDR3 DNA: TGTGCCAGCAGCTCGGGCCCCAGCTCCTATAATTCACCCCTCCACTTT
D gene: NA; J gene: TRBJ2-7; V gene: TRBV9; clone size: many; CDR3 protein: CASSRTSSYSYEQYF; CDR3 DNA: TGTGCCAGCAGCCGTACTAGCTCCTACTCCTACGAGCAGTACTTC
D gene: NA; J gene: TRBJ1-1; V gene: TRBV11-2; clone size: NA; CDR3 protein: CASSLGPGIAEAFF; CDR3 DNA: TGTGCCAGCAGCTTAGGTCCGGGAATTGCTGAAGCTTTCTTT
D gene: NA; J gene: TRBJ1-1; V gene: TRBV12-3/TRBV12-4; clone size: many; CDR3 protein: CASSIRGNTEAFF; CDR3 DNA: TGTGCCAGCAGTATTAGGGGTAACACTGAAGCTTTCTTT
D gene: TRBD2; J gene: TRBJ2-1; V gene: TRBV12-5; clone size: many; CDR3 protein: CASYRVSGRHNEQFF; CDR3 DNA: TGTGCTAGTTACCGAGTGAGCGGGAGGCACAATGAGCAGTTCTTC
D gene: TRBD2; J gene: TRBJ2-3; V gene: TRBV2; clone size: few; CDR3 protein: CASSDPRLAGVTTADTQYF; CDR3 DNA: TGTGCCAGCAGTGACCCCCGTCTAGCGGGAGTGACGACGGCAGATACGCAGTATTTT
D gene: TRBD2; J gene: TRBJ2-7; V gene: TRBV29-1; clone size: many; CDR3 protein: CSVSGSSNYEQYF; CDR3 DNA: TGCAGCGTTAGCGGGAGTTCCAACTACGAGCAGTACTTC
D gene: NA; J gene: TRBJ1-3; V gene: TRBV9; clone size: many; CDR3 protein: CASSVGTASGNTIYF; CDR3 DNA: TGTGCCAGCAGCGTAGGGACAGCCTCTGGAAACACCATATATTTT